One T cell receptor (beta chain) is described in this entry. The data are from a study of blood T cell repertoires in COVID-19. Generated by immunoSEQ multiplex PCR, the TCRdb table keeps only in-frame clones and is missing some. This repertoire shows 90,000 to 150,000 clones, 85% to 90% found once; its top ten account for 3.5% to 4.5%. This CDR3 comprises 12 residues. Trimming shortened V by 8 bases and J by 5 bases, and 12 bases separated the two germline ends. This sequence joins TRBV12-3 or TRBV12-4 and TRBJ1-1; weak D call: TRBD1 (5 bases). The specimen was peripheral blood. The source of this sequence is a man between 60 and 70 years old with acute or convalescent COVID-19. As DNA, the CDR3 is TGTGCCAGCCTGGTGGGGGGTACTGAAGCTTTCTTT. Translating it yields CASLVGGTEAFF.